Below, one T cell receptor (beta chain) is given with its context. What it binds is unknown. A junction boundary mismatches the germline segment, possibly from a read error. The data derive from a study of shared clonotypes between healthy human individuals. CDR3 length: 11 amino acids. Per the germline V gene, CDR1 is MNHEY and CDR2 is SMNVEV (reference sequence). Genomic DNA (from each subset) was split evenly across several immunoSEQ plates. Sequencing was performed with immunoSEQ multiplex PCR; in TCRdb, only in-frame clones are kept and a portion is missing. The table shows roughly 2,500,000 clones, with 80% to 95% occurring only once. Study-wide findings and caveats: Limited genetic and exposure-history diversity came from having few donors.

The J gene is TRBJ1-5, the V gene TRBV27, with D perhaps TRBD1 (6 bases). The clonotype originates from a man between 18 and 35 years old in good health. Some clones in this sample may be carry-over from other donors' samples. Material for sequencing was naive CD4+ T cells from PBMCs. The subset here: CD45RA+ positively selected. The DNA of the CDR3 is TGCTTTGGGGGCTTACGGCAGCCCCAGCATTTT. Translating gives CFGGLRQPQHF.